The rows below give T cell receptor beta chains drawn from one sample of a study of blood T cells in healthy people across ages. TCRdb re-derived calls from the 5' RACE reads in MiXCR, one entry per CDR3 protein. The sample contains 1,500,000 or so distinct CDR3 sequences, approximately 39% of which appear only once. The sequencing input was blood. These TCRs come from a woman younger than 35 in good health. The CDR3 runs from the conserved cysteine through the conserved F or W. D genes are given only for firm matches. Not every row has a clone size; where given, it reads once, few, many or a size class.

clone_size	v_call	d_call	j_call	cdr3_nt	cdr3_aa
few	TRBV15	-	TRBJ2-5	TGTGCCACCAGCAGAGGCCCCCAATTCCAAGAGACCCAGTACTTC	CATSRGPQFQETQYF
-	TRBV7-9	-	TRBJ2-5	TGTTCCAGCAGCTACATCCGAAGCCCACAGTACTTC	CSSSYIRSPQYF
few	TRBV7-9	TRBD2	TRBJ2-1	TGTGCCAGCAGCTTAGCGGATTGGGCGGGGGGCTTCAATGAGCAGTTCTTC	CASSLADWAGGFNEQFF
-	TRBV7-9	TRBD1	TRBJ2-5	TGTGCCAGCGTACAGGGGACCCTCTACAATGAGCAGTACTTC	CASVQGTLYNEQYF
-	TRBV12-3/TRBV12-4	TRBD2	TRBJ2-1	TGTGCCAGCAGTTCATTAGCGGGAGCTGAGTATGAGCAGTTCTTC	CASSSLAGAEYEQFF
few	TRBV20-1	TRBD1	TRBJ2-7	TGCAGTGCTAGAGTGGCGGGGACAGGGGGCTACGAGCAGTACTTC	CSARVAGTGGYEQYF
-	TRBV4-3	-	TRBJ1-4	TGCGCCAGCAGCCAACACCAAAGTGCAACTAATGAAAAACTGTTTTTT	CASSQHQSATNEKLFF
few	TRBV3-1	-	TRBJ1-2	TGTGCCAGCAGCCAAGCTTCCTATGGCTACACCTTC	CASSQASYGYTF
-	TRBV6-2/TRBV6-3	TRBD1	TRBJ1-2	TGTGCCAGCAGTGACAGGACAGGTACGACAATCTATGGCTACACCTTC	CASSDRTGTTIYGYTF
-	TRBV27	-	TRBJ2-2	TGTGCCAGCAGTTTATGGGACGGGTTTACCGGGGAGCTGTTTTTT	CASSLWDGFTGELFF
-	TRBV29-1	-	TRBJ1-3	TGCAGCGTTTTGTTTTCTGGAAACACCATATATTTT	CSVLFSGNTIYF
once	TRBV9	TRBD2	TRBJ2-3	TGTGCCAGCAGCAACCGACTAGCGGGAGGGCTATCCACAGATACGCAGTATTTT	CASSNRLAGGLSTDTQYF
-	TRBV12-3/TRBV12-4	-	TRBJ2-7	TGTGCCAGCAGTTTAAGGGGTCTCCACAATGAGCAGTACTTC	CASSLRGLHNEQYF
-	TRBV28	-	TRBJ2-3	TGTGCCAGCAGTCCACCGTCTTATCTGGGGGATACGCAGTATTTT	CASSPPSYLGDTQYF
-	TRBV5-1	TRBD2	TRBJ2-3	TGCGCCAGCAGCTTGTTTAGCGGGGCCGCAGATACGCAGTATTTT	CASSLFSGAADTQYF
-	TRBV5-4	-	TRBJ2-3	TGTGCCAGCAGCTTGGAATTGTCAGATACGCAGTATTTT	CASSLELSDTQYF
-	TRBV14	-	TRBJ2-1	TGTGCCAACAGCCAAGATTGGGGAGCATTAAACAATGAGCAGTTCTTC	CANSQDWGALNNEQFF
-	TRBV27	-	TRBJ1-6	TGTGCCAGCAGGACGGACAGCTTGCTGAATTCACCCCTCCACTTT	CASRTDSLLNSPLHF
-	TRBV3-1	-	TRBJ2-7	TGTGCCAGCAGCCAAGATCCCAGGGTTTACGAGCAGTACTTC	CASSQDPRVYEQYF
few	TRBV2	-	TRBJ2-3	TGTGCCAGCAGTGAAAACGGGATTAGCACAGATACGCAGTATTTT	CASSENGISTDTQYF
-	TRBV9	-	TRBJ2-5	TGTGCCAGCAGCGTACGATCCAGCTGGGAGACCCAGTACTTC	CASSVRSSWETQYF
-	TRBV20-1	-	TRBJ2-3	TGCAGTGCTGGACAGTATAGCACAGATACGCAGTATTTT	CSAGQYSTDTQYF
few	TRBV3-1	-	TRBJ2-3	TGTGCCAGCAGCCAAGGCGGTCCCTACTCGGCAGATACGCAGTATTTT	CASSQGGPYSADTQYF
-	TRBV30	-	TRBJ2-7	TGTGTCTGGAGTGTAAATTGGGAGGACGAGCAGTACTTC	CVWSVNWEDEQYF
-	TRBV4-1	-	TRBJ2-2	TGCGCCAGCAGCCAAGAGCAGGGGTGGACCGGGGAGCTGTTTTTT	CASSQEQGWTGELFF
-	TRBV18	-	TRBJ2-2	TGTGCCAGCTCACCACCGGGACGGATTAACACCGGGGAGCTGTTTTTT	CASSPPGRINTGELFF
-	TRBV7-2	-	TRBJ2-3	TGTGCCAGCAGCTTAGCGGTGTGGGGCACAGATACGCAGTATTTT	CASSLAVWGTDTQYF
few	TRBV7-2	-	TRBJ2-7	TGTGCCAGCAGCTTAGCGGGCGGGATTTCTTACGAGCAGTACTTC	CASSLAGGISYEQYF
-	TRBV6-5	-	TRBJ1-2	TGTGCCAGCAGTCCGTATTCCAGGGGAAACGGCTACACCTTC	CASSPYSRGNGYTF
-	TRBV7-9	-	TRBJ1-5	TGTGCCAGCAGCTTAAGTCGCGGTCAGCCCCAGCATTTT	CASSLSRGQPQHF
-	TRBV7-2	-	TRBJ2-5	TGTGCCAGCAGGAATGGGAACCAAGAGACCCAGTACTTC	CASRNGNQETQYF
-	TRBV27	TRBD1	TRBJ2-3	TGTGCCAGCAGTTCCGGGACAGGGGGAGCCACAGATACGCAGTATTTT	CASSSGTGGATDTQYF
-	TRBV11-3	TRBD2	TRBJ2-1	TGTGCCAGCAGATTAATACGAGAGGAGGCTAGCGGGAGCTCCTACAATGAGCAGTTCTTC	CASRLIREEASGSSYNEQFF
-	TRBV20-1	TRBD2	TRBJ2-5	TGCAGTGCTAGAGATCTCTTGGCTAGCGGGGGCTTCCGGGGGAAGACCCAGTACTTC	CSARDLLASGGFRGKTQYF
few	TRBV28	TRBD2	TRBJ2-7	TGTGCCAGCAAGGTACCGACTAGCGGGGCCTACGAGCAGTACTTC	CASKVPTSGAYEQYF
-	TRBV20-1	TRBD2	TRBJ2-7	TGCAGTGCTAGTTTCGGACTAGCGGGAGTGTACGAGCAGTACTTC	CSASFGLAGVYEQYF
-	TRBV12-3/TRBV12-4	TRBD2	TRBJ2-5	TGTGCCAGCAGTTTTATCCTAGCGGGAGTAAGTGAGCAGTACTTC	CASSFILAGVSEQYF
-	TRBV5-1	-	TRBJ2-3	TGCGCCAGCAGCTCCGTGACCTTCACAGATACGCAGTATTTT	CASSSVTFTDTQYF
many	TRBV9	-	TRBJ2-1	TGTGCCAGCAGCGTAGTAGCCGGGAGCTCCTACAATGAGCAGTTCTTC	CASSVVAGSSYNEQFF
-	TRBV20-1	TRBD1	TRBJ1-4	TGCAGTGCCCGGGACAGTGCAGAAAAACTGTTTTTT	CSARDSAEKLFF
-	TRBV7-2	-	TRBJ2-2	TGTGCCAGCGAGTCAGGGAACACCGGGGAGCTGTTTTTT	CASESGNTGELFF
-	TRBV20-1	-	TRBJ1-5	TGCATTGCTAGGTACGGATCGGGCAATCAGCCCCAGCATTTT	CIARYGSGNQPQHF
-	TRBV4-2	-	TRBJ2-1	TGTGCCAGCAGCCAGGGCACAGTGGGATACAATGAGCAGTTCTTC	CASSQGTVGYNEQFF
few	TRBV7-2	-	TRBJ2-3	TGTGCCAGCAGACCACCCCGGGACTCAATTACAGATACGCAGTATTTT	CASRPPRDSITDTQYF
-	TRBV7-2	TRBD1	TRBJ1-2	TGTGCCAGCAGCTGGACAGGGGACTTAGGGGGCTACACCTTC	CASSWTGDLGGYTF
-	TRBV7-2	-	TRBJ2-7	TGTGCCAGCAGCACCCAATATTCCTACGAGCAGTACTTC	CASSTQYSYEQYF
many	TRBV20-1	-	TRBJ1-2	TGCAGTGCTAGAGATGAGGGGAACTATGGCTACACCTTC	CSARDEGNYGYTF
-	TRBV29-1	-	TRBJ2-5	TGCAGCGCCGGCCCTTCGACTCCCGGGACTGAGCAGTACTTC	CSAGPSTPGTEQYF
few	TRBV4-2	-	TRBJ2-7	TGTGCCAGCAGCCAGGTCCCTCGGACGGGAGAGACCTACGAGCAGTACTTC	CASSQVPRTGETYEQYF
once	TRBV3-1	TRBD1	TRBJ1-2	TGTGCCAGCAGCCGACAGACAGGGGATGGCTACACCTTC	CASSRQTGDGYTF
-	TRBV12-5	TRBD1	TRBJ2-3	TGTGCTAGTGGTTTGGGTGCAGGGGGCGCAGATACGCAGTATTTT	CASGLGAGGADTQYF